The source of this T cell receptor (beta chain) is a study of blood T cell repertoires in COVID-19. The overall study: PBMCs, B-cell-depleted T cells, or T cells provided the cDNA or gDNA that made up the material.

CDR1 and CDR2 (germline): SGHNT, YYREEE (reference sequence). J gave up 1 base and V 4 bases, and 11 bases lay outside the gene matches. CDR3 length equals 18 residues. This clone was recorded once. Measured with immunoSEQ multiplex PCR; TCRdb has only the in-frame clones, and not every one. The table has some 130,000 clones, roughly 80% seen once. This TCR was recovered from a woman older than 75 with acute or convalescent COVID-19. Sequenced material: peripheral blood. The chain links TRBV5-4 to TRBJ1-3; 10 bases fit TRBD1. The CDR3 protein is CASSPGTGALRSGNTIYF. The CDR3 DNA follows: TGTGCCAGCAGCCCGGGGACAGGGGCCTTAAGATCTGGAAACACCATATATTTT.